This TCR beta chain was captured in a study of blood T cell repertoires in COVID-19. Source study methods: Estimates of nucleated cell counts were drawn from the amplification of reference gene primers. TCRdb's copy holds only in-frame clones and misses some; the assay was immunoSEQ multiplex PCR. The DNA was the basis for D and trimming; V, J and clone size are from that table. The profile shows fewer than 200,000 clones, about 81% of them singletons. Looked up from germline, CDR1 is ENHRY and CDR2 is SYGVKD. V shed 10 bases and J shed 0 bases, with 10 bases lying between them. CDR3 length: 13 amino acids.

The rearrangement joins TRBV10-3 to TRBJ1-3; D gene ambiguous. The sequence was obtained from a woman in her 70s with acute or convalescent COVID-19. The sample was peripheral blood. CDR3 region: CARSRDSGNTIYF. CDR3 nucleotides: TGTGCCAGAAGCCGGGACTCTGGAAACACCATATATTTT.